These 8 T cell receptor beta chains originate from one sample sequenced in a study of radiation and T cells in renal cell carcinoma. Noted treatment: 15 Gy SBRT to primary tumor, nephrectomy 4 weeks later. Assay used: immunoSEQ multiplex PCR; TCRdb lists only in-frame clones, some missing. The sample contains about 22,000 clones, roughly half of which appear only once. Sequencing was performed on tumor tissue, taken from a patient whose treatment included radiotherapy and nephrectomy. These TCRs come from a woman between 45 and 65 years old with renal cell carcinoma.

The chain couples TRBV19 to TRBJ2-7, with unresolved D. The V gene lost 5 bases and the J gene lost 6 bases, with 8 bases spanning the gap. Per germline, CDR1 LNHDA and CDR2 SQIVND (reference sequence). This CDR3 is 11 amino acids long. For the CDR3, the DNA is TGTGCCAGTAGTTTCTCGTCCGAGCAGTACTTC. Residues: CASSFSSEQYF.

V is TRBV19 and J is TRBJ2-7; 9 bases line up with TRBD1. Trimming at V came to 5 bases and at J to 5 bases, leaving 10 bases not matched to a gene. CDR3 length equals 15 residues. From germline, CDR1 is LNHDA and CDR2 SQIVND (reference sequence). The CDR3 protein is CASSPRTGARDEQYF. The DNA of the CDR3 is TGTGCCAGTAGTCCCCGGACAGGGGCAAGGGACGAGCAGTACTTC.

The genes are TRBV7-2 and TRBJ1-1; D possibly corresponds to TRBD1 (5 bases). Germline lookup yields CDR1 SGHTA and CDR2 FQGNSA. Trimming removed 5 bases at V and 0 bases at J, with 16 bases between. The CDR3 is made up of 16 amino acids. The CDR3 sequence: CASSPSSTEVNTEAFF. The DNA for the CDR3 is TGTGCCAGCAGCCCTTCCTCGACAGAAGTGAACACTGAAGCTTTCTTT. Based on the CDR3 plus reference TRBV7-2 and TRBJ1-1, the full variable domain is GAGVSQSPSNKVTEKGKDVELRCDPISGHTALYWYRQSLGQGLEFLIYFQGNSAPDKSGLPSDRFSAERTGGSVSTLTIQRTQQEDSAVYLCASSPSSTEVNTEAFFGQGTRLTVV.

This chain connects TRBV7-8 to TRBJ1-5; D gene uncertain. This CDR3 spans 14 amino acids. V was trimmed by 1 base and J by 5 bases, leaving 9 bases between them. The germline V gene encodes CDR1 SGHVS and CDR2 FQNEAQ. The CDR3, as DNA: TGTGCCAGCAGCTTAGTATTGGACGATCAGCCCCAGCATTTT. It encodes CASSLVLDDQPQHF. The complete variable domain, with remaining parts taken from reference TRBV7-8 and TRBJ1-5, reads GAGVSQSPRYKVAKRGQDVALRCDPISGHVSLFWYQQALGQGPEFLTYFQNEAQLDKSGLPSDRFFAERPEGSVSTLKIQRTQQEDSAVYLCASSLVLDDQPQHFGDGTRLSIL.

This chain uses TRBV7-2 with TRBJ2-1; D remains unclear. This CDR3 comprises 13 residues. V lost 1 base, J lost 6 bases, and 7 bases lay in between. Germline V gene lookup returns CDR1 SGHTA and CDR2 FQGNSA. DNA of the CDR3: TGTGCCAGCAGCTTAGACAGAAGCAATGAGCAGTTCTTC. Translation: CASSLDRSNEQFF.

This clone was counted a few times. This chain links TRBV7-3 with TRBJ2-1; 11 bases are a match to TRBD2. The germline V gene encodes CDR1 SGHTA and CDR2 FQGTGA. This CDR3 contains 16 residues. V lost 2 bases and J lost 9; bases outside the gene matches: 9. The CDR3 sequence is CASSLASGGTVSEQFF. CDR3 bases: TGTGCCAGCAGCTTAGCTAGCGGGGGGACGGTTAGTGAGCAGTTCTTC.

The chain employs TRBV6-5 and TRBJ1-2; unclear D gene. Germline assignment: CDR1 MNHEY and CDR2 SVGAGI. CDR3 length: 15 residues. V was shortened by 2 bases and J by 6 bases, with 16 bases between the two germline ends. CDR3 sequence reads: CASSYRPGRPDGYTF. Here the CDR3 DNA reads TGTGCCAGCAGTTACAGGCCAGGAAGACCCGATGGCTACACCTTC.

This clone was counted only a few times. V is TRBV7-9 and J is TRBJ1-2; tentatively, D is TRBD1 (6 bases). The CDR3 contains 17 residues. Germline assignment: CDR1 SEHNR and CDR2 FQNEAQ (reference sequence). V was shortened by 0 bases and J by 3 bases, with 17 bases between the two germline ends. The CDR3 reads CASSLAGGKDRYYGYTF. In DNA form, the CDR3 reads TGTGCCAGCAGCTTAGCGGGGGGAAAGGACAGATACTATGGCTACACCTTC.